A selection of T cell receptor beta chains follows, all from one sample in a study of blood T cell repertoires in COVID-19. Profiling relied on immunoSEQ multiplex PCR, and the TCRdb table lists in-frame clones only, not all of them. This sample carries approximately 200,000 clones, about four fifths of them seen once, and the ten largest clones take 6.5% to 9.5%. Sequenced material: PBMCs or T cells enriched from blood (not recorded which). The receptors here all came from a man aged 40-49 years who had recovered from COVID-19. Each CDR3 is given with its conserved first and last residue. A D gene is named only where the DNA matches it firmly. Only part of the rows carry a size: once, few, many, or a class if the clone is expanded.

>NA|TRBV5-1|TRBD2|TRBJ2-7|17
TGCGCCAGCAGCTTAACTATCGGGGTAGCGGGGACCTACGAGCAGTACTTC
CASSLTIGVAGTYEQYF
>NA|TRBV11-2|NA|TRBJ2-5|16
TGTGCCAGCAGCTTAGTAGGAGGCGGGGTCCAAGAGACCCAGTACTTC
CASSLVGGGVQETQYF
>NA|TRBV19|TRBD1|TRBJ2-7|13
TGTGCCAGTAGTTTGAGGGGGCGCGACGAGCAGTACTTC
CASSLRGRDEQYF
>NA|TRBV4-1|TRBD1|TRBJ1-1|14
TGCGCCAGCAGCCAACCCCACAGGGGCACTGAAGCTTTCTTT
CASSQPHRGTEAFF
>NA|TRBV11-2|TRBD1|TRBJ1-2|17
TGTGCCAGCAGCTTAGGTCAGAGTCGGACAGGGGGCTATGGCTACACCTTC
CASSLGQSRTGGYGYTF
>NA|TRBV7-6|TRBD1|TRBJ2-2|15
TGTGCCAGCAGCCCCCGACAGGGGTTGACCGGGGAGCTGTTTTTT
CASSPRQGLTGELFF
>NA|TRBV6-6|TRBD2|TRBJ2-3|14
TGTGCCAGCAGCCCCCCTAGCGGGGGTGATACGCAGTATTTT
CASSPPSGGDTQYF
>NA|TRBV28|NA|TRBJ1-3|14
TGTGCCAGCAGTTTCTTAGACAGCGGAAACACCATATATTTT
CASSFLDSGNTIYF
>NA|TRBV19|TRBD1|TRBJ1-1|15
TGTGCCAGTAGTCCCAGACAGGGGCAGGGCACTGAAGCTTTCTTT
CASSPRQGQGTEAFF
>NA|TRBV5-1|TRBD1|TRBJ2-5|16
TGCGCCAGCAGCTTGTTGGACACAGGGGGCGGCGAGACCCAGTACTTC
CASSLLDTGGGETQYF
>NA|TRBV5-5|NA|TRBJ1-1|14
TGTGCCAGCAGCTTGGGTCCCACAGGCGCTGAAGCTTTCTTT
CASSLGPTGAEAFF
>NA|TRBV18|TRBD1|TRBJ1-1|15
TGTGCCAGCTCACCTAGAAGGGGGCCGAACACTGAAGCTTTCTTT
CASSPRRGPNTEAFF
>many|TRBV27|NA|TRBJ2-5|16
TGTGCCAGCAGGAATATTAGGGGGGGTTGGCAAGAGACCCAGTACTTC
CASRNIRGGWQETQYF
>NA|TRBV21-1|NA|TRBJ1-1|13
TGTGCCAGCGGAGAGCAGGGGAGCACTGAAGCTTTCTTT
CASGEQGSTEAFF
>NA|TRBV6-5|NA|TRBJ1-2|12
TGTGCCAGCAGCAGGGGAAACTATGGCTACACCTTC
CASSRGNYGYTF
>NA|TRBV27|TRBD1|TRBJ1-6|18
TGTGCCAGCAGTTTAAGGTTTGCAGGGGGATTATTGAATTCACCCCTCCACTTT
CASSLRFAGGLLNSPLHF
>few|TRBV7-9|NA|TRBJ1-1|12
TGTGCCAGCAGCTTAGTTTCAGGGTTGGCTTTCTTT
CASSLVSGLAFF
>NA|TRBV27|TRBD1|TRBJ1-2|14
TGTGCCAGCAGTTGGGGCCAGGGGGCTTATGGCTACACCTTC
CASSWGQGAYGYTF
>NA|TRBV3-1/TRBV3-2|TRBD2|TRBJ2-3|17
TGTGCCAGCAGCCAAGATCTCCTAGCGGGGGTGGTAGATACGCAGTATTTT
CASSQDLLAGVVDTQYF
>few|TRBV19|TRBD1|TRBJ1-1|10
TGTGCCAGTTCGGACAGGGAAGCTTTCTTT
CASSDREAFF
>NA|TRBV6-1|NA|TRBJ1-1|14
TGTGCCAGCAGTGAATCGGGGGGGCCGTCTGAAGCTTTCTTT
CASSESGGPSEAFF
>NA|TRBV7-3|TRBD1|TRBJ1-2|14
TGTGCCAGCAGCTTAACGTGGCAGGGGGATGGCTACACCTTC
CASSLTWQGDGYTF
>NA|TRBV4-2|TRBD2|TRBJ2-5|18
TGTGCCAGCAGCTTAGGAGGGACTAGCGGGGGGGCCGCAGAGACCCAGTACTTC
CASSLGGTSGGAAETQYF
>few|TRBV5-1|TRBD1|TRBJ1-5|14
TGCGCCAGCAGCGAAGGGACAGCTAATCAGCCCCAGCATTTT
CASSEGTANQPQHF
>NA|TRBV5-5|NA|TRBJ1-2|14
TGTGCCAGCAGCTTCGACAGGCAAAACTATGGCTACACCTTC
CASSFDRQNYGYTF
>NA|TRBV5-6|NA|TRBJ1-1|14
TGTGCCAGCAGCTTGGCCGGGAAGAACACTGAAGCTTTCTTT
CASSLAGKNTEAFF
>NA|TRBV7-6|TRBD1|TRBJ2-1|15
TGTGCCAGCAGCTTAGGGCCTGACAGGGGAAATGAGCAGTTCTTC
CASSLGPDRGNEQFF
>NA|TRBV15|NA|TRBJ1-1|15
TGTGCCACCCGACGGCGGGGGATCGGGAACACTGAAGCTTTCTTT
CATRRRGIGNTEAFF
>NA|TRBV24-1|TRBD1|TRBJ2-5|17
TGTGCCACCAGTGACATCCCGGGACAGGGTAAACAAGAGACCCAGTACTTC
CATSDIPGQGKQETQYF
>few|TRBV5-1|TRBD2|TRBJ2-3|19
TGCGCCAGCAGCTTGGAAGCTAGCGGGGGGTATTATAACACAGATACGCAGTATTTT
CASSLEASGGYYNTDTQYF
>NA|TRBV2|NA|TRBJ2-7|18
TGTGCCAGCAGTGAAGCGGCAGGGGCGCTTCAAGACCACTACGAGCAGTACTTC
CASSEAAGALQDHYEQYF
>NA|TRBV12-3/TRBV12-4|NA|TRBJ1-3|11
TGTGCCAGCAGTCCCCATAACACCATATATTTT
CASSPHNTIYF
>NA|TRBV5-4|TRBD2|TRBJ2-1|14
TGTGCCAGCAGCTTTCGGGGGGGTCGGAATGAGCAGTTCTTC
CASSFRGGRNEQFF
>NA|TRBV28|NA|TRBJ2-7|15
TGTGCCAGCAGTTTGGGAGGAGGTATCATAGGCGAGCAGTACTTC
CASSLGGGIIGEQYF
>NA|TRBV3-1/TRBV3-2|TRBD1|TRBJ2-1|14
TGTGCCAGCAGCCAAGCCGGGACAGTCACTGAGCAGTTCTTC
CASSQAGTVTEQFF
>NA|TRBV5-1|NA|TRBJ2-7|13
TGCGCCAGCAGGTTGTACACCTCCTACGAGCAGTACTTC
CASRLYTSYEQYF
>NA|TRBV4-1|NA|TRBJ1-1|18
TGCGCCAGCAGCCAAGTAAGGCTAGTCAGGGGCATGAACACTGAAGCTTTCTTT
CASSQVRLVRGMNTEAFF
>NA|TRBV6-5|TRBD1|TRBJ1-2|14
TGTGCCAGCAGGAGCGGACAGGGTAACTATGGCTACACCTTC
CASRSGQGNYGYTF
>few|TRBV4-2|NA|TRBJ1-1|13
TGTGCCAGCAGCCAAGAGGCAGTCACTGAAGCTTTCTTT
CASSQEAVTEAFF
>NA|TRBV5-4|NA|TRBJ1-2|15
TGTGCCAGCAGCTTTGATGGTCGGTCTGATTATGGCTACACCTTC
CASSFDGRSDYGYTF
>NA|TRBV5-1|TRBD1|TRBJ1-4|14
TGCGCCAGCAGCTCCGGGACAGGGTACGAAAAACTGTTTTTT
CASSSGTGYEKLFF
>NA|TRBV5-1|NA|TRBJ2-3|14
TGCGCCAGCAGCGCTCAGGGATACACAGATACGCAGTATTTT
CASSAQGYTDTQYF
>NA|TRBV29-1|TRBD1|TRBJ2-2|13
TGCAGCGCGGACAGGGCGAACACCGGGGAGCTGTTTTTT
CSADRANTGELFF
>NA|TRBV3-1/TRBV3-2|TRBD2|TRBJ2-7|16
TGTGCCAGCAGCCACGGACTAGCGGGGATCTCCTACGAGCAGTACTTC
CASSHGLAGISYEQYF
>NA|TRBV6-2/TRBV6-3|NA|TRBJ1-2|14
TGTGCCAGCAGTTATGGGGGCGCCGGGTATGGCTACACCTTC
CASSYGGAGYGYTF
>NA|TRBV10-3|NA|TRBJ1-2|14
TGTGCCATCAGTGAGTCTTTCGGTAACTATGGCTACACCTTC
CAISESFGNYGYTF
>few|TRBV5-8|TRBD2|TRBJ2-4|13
TGTGCCAGCAGCCCCAGCGGGACGAACATTCAGTACTTC
CASSPSGTNIQYF
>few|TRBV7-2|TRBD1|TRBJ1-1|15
TGTGCCAGCAGCCCCGTACAGGGGGCGTCCACTGAAGCTTTCTTT
CASSPVQGASTEAFF
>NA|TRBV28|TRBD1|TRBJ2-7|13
TGTGCCAGCAGGACAGGGGGCAGCTACGAGCAGTACTTC
CASRTGGSYEQYF
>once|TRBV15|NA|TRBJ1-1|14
TGTGCCACCAGCCCTCCCACAGACACCACTGAAGCTTTCTTT
CATSPPTDTTEAFF